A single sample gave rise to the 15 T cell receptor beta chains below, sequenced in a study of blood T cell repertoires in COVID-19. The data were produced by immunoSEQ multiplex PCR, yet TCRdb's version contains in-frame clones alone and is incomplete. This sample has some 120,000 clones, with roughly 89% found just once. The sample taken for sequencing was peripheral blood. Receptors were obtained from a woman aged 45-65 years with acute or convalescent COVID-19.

This CDR3 is CASSPGGFWLGASDNEQFF. The CDR3, as DNA: TGCGCCAGCAGCCCGGGTGGATTTTGGCTGGGAGCATCGGACAATGAGCAGTTCTTC. The chain has TRBV5-1 and TRBJ2-1; maybe TRBD2 (5 bases). The V gene lost 4 bases and the J gene lost 5 bases, with 28 bases spanning the gap. Per germline, CDR1 SGHRS and CDR2 YFSETQ. The CDR3 covers 19 residues. The complete variable domain, with remaining parts taken from reference TRBV5-1 and TRBJ2-1, reads KAGVTQTPRYLIKTRGQQVTLSCSPISGHRSVSWYQQTPGQGLQFLFEYFSETQRNKGNFPGRFSGRQFSNSRSEMNVSTLELGDSALYLCASSPGGFWLGASDNEQFFGPGTRLTVL.

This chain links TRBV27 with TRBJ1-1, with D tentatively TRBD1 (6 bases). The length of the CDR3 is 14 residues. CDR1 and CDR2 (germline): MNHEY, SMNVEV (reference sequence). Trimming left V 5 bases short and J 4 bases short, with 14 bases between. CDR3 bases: TGTGCCAGCAGTCTTCTGGGGGCCTCCACTGAAGCTTTCTTT. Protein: CASSLLGASTEAFF.

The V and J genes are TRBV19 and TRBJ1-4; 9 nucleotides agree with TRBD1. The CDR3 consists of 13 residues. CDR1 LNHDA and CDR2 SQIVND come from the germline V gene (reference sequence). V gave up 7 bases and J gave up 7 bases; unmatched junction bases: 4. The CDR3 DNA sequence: TGTGCCAGTACTCGGACAGGGGTTGAAAAACTGTTTTTT. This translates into CASTRTGVEKLFF. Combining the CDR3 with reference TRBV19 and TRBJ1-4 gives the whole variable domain DGGITQSPKYLFRKEGQNVTLSCEQNLNHDAMYWYRQDPGQGLRLIYYSQIVNDFQKGDIAEGYSVSREKKESFPLTVTSAQKNPTAFYLCASTRTGVEKLFFGSGTQLSVL.

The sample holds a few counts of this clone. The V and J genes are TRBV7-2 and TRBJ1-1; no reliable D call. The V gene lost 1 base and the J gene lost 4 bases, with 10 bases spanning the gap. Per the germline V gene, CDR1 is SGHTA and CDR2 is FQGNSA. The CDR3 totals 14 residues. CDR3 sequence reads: CASSLVFAGTEAFF. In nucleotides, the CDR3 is TGTGCCAGCAGCTTAGTATTCGCAGGCACTGAAGCTTTCTTT.

CDR3 region: CASSLGPRGEEQYF. The CDR3 DNA follows: TGTGCCAGCAGCTTGGGCCCTCGGGGAGAAGAGCAGTACTTC. The chain carries TRBV5-4 and TRBJ2-7, with D possibly matching TRBD2 (5 bases). V gave up 0 bases and J gave up 7 bases, with 14 bases separating them. Per the germline V gene, CDR1 is SGHNT and CDR2 is YYREEE (reference sequence). This CDR3 region has 14 residues.

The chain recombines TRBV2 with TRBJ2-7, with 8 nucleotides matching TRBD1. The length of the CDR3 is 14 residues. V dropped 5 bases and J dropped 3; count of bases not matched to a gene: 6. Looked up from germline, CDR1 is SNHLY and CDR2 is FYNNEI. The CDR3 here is CASSPRTGNYEQYF. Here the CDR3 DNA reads TGTGCCAGCAGTCCTCGGACAGGGAACTACGAGCAGTACTTC.

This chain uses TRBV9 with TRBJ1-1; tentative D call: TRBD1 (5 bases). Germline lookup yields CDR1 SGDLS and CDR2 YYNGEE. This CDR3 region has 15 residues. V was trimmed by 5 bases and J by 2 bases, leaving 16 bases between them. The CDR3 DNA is TGTGCCAGCAGTGACCTAGGAGGGGTTAACACTGAAGCTTTCTTT. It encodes CASSDLGGVNTEAFF.

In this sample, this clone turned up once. The CDR3: CASSLVGGGTEAFF. The CDR3 nucleotides are TGCGCCAGCAGCTTGGTCGGGGGAGGGACTGAAGCTTTCTTT. V is TRBV5-1 and J is TRBJ1-1; possible D gene TRBD1, 5 bases. Germline values: CDR1 SGHRS, CDR2 YFSETQ. V lost 0 bases to trimming and J lost 5 bases, with 11 bases between them. The CDR3 is made up of 14 amino acids.

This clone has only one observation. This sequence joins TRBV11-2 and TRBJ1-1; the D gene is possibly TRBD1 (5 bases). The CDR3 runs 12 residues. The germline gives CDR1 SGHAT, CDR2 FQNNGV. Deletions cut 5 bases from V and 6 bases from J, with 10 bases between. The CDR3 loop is CASSRQGSEAFF. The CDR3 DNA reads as TGTGCCAGCAGCAGGCAGGGCTCTGAAGCTTTCTTT. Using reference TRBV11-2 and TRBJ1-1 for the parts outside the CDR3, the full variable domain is EAGVAQSPRYKIIEKRQSVAFWCNPISGHATLYWYQQILGQGPKLLIQFQNNGVVDDSQLPKDRFSAERLKGVDSTLKIQPAKLEDSAVYLCASSRQGSEAFFGQGTRLTVV.

Written as DNA, the CDR3 is TGTGCCAGCAGCCCGAAGGCCGGGGATGAAAAACTGTTTTTT. Amino acid sequence: CASSPKAGDEKLFF. The V and J genes are TRBV5-4 and TRBJ1-4; D uncertain. V dropped 4 bases and J dropped 6 bases, with 13 bases sitting between them. The CDR3 is 14 amino acids. Germline values: CDR1 SGHNT, CDR2 YYREEE (reference sequence).

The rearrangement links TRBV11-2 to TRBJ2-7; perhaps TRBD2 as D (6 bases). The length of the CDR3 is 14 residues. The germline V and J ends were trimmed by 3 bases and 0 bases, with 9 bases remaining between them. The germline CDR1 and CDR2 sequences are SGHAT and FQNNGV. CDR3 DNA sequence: TGTGCCAGCAGCTTCCGGGAGAGCTCCTACGAGCAGTACTTC. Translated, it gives CASSFRESSYEQYF.

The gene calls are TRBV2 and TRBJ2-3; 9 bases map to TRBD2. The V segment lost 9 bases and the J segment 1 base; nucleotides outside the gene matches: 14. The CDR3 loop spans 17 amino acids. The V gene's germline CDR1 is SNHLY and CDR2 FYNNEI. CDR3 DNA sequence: TGTGCCAGAGCAGAGGCGGGAGGGCCAATGGGCACAGATACGCAGTATTTT. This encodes CARAEAGGPMGTDTQYF.

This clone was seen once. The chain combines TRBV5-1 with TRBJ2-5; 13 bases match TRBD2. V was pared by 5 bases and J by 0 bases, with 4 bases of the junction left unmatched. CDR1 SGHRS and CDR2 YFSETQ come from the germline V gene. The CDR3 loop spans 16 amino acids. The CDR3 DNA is TGCGCCAGCAGAGGACTAGCGGGGGAACACCAAGAGACCCAGTACTTC. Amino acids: CASRGLAGEHQETQYF.

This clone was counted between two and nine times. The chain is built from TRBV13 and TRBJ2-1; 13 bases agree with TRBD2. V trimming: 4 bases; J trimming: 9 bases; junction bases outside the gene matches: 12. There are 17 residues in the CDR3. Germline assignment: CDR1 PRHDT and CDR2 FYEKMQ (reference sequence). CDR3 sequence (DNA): TGTGCCAGCAGCTATACTAGCGGGGGGGCTCGTTGGAGTGAGCAGTTCTTC. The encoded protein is CASSYTSGGARWSEQFF.

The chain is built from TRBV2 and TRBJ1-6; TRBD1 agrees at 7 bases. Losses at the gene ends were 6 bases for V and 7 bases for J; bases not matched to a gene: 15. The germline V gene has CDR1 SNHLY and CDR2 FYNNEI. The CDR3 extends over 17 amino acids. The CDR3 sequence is CASRRLTPTGANSPLHF. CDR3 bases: TGTGCCAGCAGACGACTAACTCCAACAGGGGCGAATTCACCCCTCCACTTT.